A single T cell receptor beta chain is shown here with its context. The antigen is not known. Each CDR3 protein gets one entry after TCRdb re-called the reads with MiXCR. Seen here are fewer than 150,000 distinct CDR3 sequences, about 30% observed once, and the top ten hold 41%. The data stem from a study of T cell repertoires in cytomegalovirus infection. Across the study: Public TCR beta signatures provided an indication of both CMV infection and a matching HLA type. Notes on the study in general: Across the ex vivo response, the dominant clonotypes were HLA-C-restricted CMV-specific TCR beta clonotypes. Cumulative public TCR beta family frequency identified carriers of CMV plus the relevant HLA.

V was clipped by 2 bases and J by 7 bases, with 9 bases between them. CDR3 length: 13 amino acids. Germline V lookup: CDR1 SGHTA, CDR2 FQGTGA. The TCR was taken from a human donor in good health (CMV status not recorded). Some clones in this sample may be carry-over from other donors' samples. The rearrangement uses TRBV7-3 and TRBJ2-1; D not certain. The sample here was CD8+ T cells from cultured PBMCs, taken from culture after CMV antigen stimulation. The CDR3 nucleotides read TGTGCCAGCAGCTTAGGGTACGGAAATGAGCAGTTCTTC. It codes for CASSLGYGNEQFF.